Shown below are 10 T cell receptor beta chains from a single sample sequenced in a study of cytomegalovirus exposure and HLA in healthy donors (TCRdb year 2017). Receptors were amplified or captured by the immunoSEQ multiplex PCR assay. The multiplex PCR relied on a mix of 60 forward primers for TCR Vbeta segments and 13 reverse primers for TCR Jbeta segments. The clones in this table, taken by TCRdb from immuneACCESS, are in-frame only. Not every clone is retained; where verified, under half of the shortfall comes from an unresolved V gene, and the cause of the rest is unknown. A total of around 140,000 clones appear in this sample, 80% to 85% of them only once. The leading ten clones occupy approximately 2.9% of the sample. The sample taken for sequencing was PBMCs. The source is a woman younger than 45 in good health and CMV-seronegative.

This chain joins TRBV11-2 and TRBJ2-3, with D possibly TRBD2 on 6 matching bases. Germline V gene lookup returns CDR1 SGHAT and CDR2 FQNNGV. Trimming pared 6 bases from V and 1 base from J, leaving 14 bases between. The CDR3 runs to 15 residues. For the CDR3, the DNA is TGTGCCAGCAGGCTCGGAGGGAGAGGCACAGATACGCAGTATTTT. Translated, it gives CASRLGGRGTDTQYF. Complete variable domain (other parts from reference TRBV11-2 and TRBJ2-3): EAGVAQSPRYKIIEKRQSVAFWCNPISGHATLYWYQQILGQGPKLLIQFQNNGVVDDSQLPKDRFSAERLKGVDSTLKIQPAKLEDSAVYLCASRLGGRGTDTQYFGPGTRLTVL.

The table lists this clone with a few counts. The genes are TRBV6-6 and TRBJ1-4, with D possibly being TRBD1 (6 bases). V lost 5 bases to trimming and J lost 5 bases, with 12 bases between them. The CDR3 covers 14 residues. Germline values: CDR1 MNHNY, CDR2 SVGAGI (reference sequence). This CDR3 is CASSPDSHNEKLFF. In DNA, the CDR3 is TGTGCCAGCAGTCCGGACAGCCACAATGAAAAACTGTTTTTT.

For this clone: The sample holds other DNA sequences that translate to the same CDR3. The chain recombines TRBV2 with TRBJ2-1, with a tentative D call TRBD2 (6 bases). V was clipped by 3 bases and J by 4 bases, with 10 bases between them. The V gene's germline CDR1 is SNHLY and CDR2 FYNNEI. This CDR3 has 14 residues. Written as DNA, the CDR3 is TGTGCCAGCAGTGACTCTAGCGTTTACAATGAGCAGTTCTTC. Residues: CASSDSSVYNEQFF.

The V gene is TRBV29-1, the J gene TRBJ1-5; D is uncertain. CDR3 size: 13 residues. Germline V gene lookup returns CDR1 SQVTM and CDR2 ANQGSEA. Between the trimmed V and J ends, which lost 0 bases and 9 bases, there was a span of 12 bases. This CDR3 reads CSVEDPPGRPQHF. The CDR3 coding sequence is TGCAGCGTTGAAGATCCCCCAGGTAGGCCCCAGCATTTT.

Note on this clone: Other DNA variants within this sample encode the same CDR3. The CDR3 nucleotides are TGTGCCAGTAGTACCACATCTTACACCGGGGAGCTGTTTTTT. As protein: CASSTTSYTGELFF. The J gene is TRBJ2-2, the V gene TRBV19; D is uncertain. Germline CDR1 reads LNHDA; CDR2 reads SQIVND (reference sequence). The CDR3 covers 14 residues. Trimming took off 4 bases at V and 3 bases at J, with 9 bases between the two ends.

In its sample, this clone was seen once. The rearrangement uses TRBV10-2 and TRBJ2-2; 8 bases match TRBD2. The germline gives CDR1 WSHSY, CDR2 SAAADI. Unmatched junction bases numbered 2, after V lost 4 bases and J lost 4 bases. The CDR3 is 14 amino acids. CDR3 DNA: TGCGCCAGCAGTGCGGCGGGGGGCACCGGGGAGCTGTTTTTT. Amino acid sequence: CASSAAGGTGELFF.

V is TRBV27 and J is TRBJ1-1, with 9 positions matching TRBD1. The CDR3 extends over 14 amino acids. V lost 6 bases to trimming and J lost 5 bases; unmatched junction nucleotides: 7. Per germline, CDR1 MNHEY and CDR2 SMNVEV (reference sequence). For the CDR3, the DNA is TGTGCCAGCAGCAAGGACAGGGGCATAACTGAAGCTTTCTTT. This codes for CASSKDRGITEAFF.

This chain joins TRBV11-2 and TRBJ2-1; maybe TRBD2 (5 bases). The germline V gene encodes CDR1 SGHAT and CDR2 FQNNGV. This CDR3 comprises 15 residues. Deletions cut 1 base from V and 10 bases from J, with 17 bases between. The DNA of the CDR3 is TGTGCCAGCAGCTTAGCCTCCTTGGCTAGCACGGAGCAGTTCTTC. Its translation is CASSLASLASTEQFF.

The CDR3, as DNA: TGTGCCTGGAGTGTAGACAGTAACTACGAGCAGTACTTC. It specifies CAWSVDSNYEQYF. The chain is built from TRBV30 and TRBJ2-7; D might be TRBD1 (5 bases). The V gene's germline CDR1 is GTSNPN and CDR2 SVGIG (reference sequence). The germline V and J ends were trimmed by 0 bases and 3 bases, with 9 bases remaining between them. The CDR3 extends over 13 amino acids. The full variable domain, rest sourced from reference TRBV30 and TRBJ2-7, is SQTIHQWPATLVQPVGSPLSLECTVEGTSNPNLYWYRQAAGRGLQLLFYSVGIGQISSEVPQNLSASRPQDRQFILSSKKLLLSDSGFYLCAWSVDSNYEQYFGPGTRLTVT.

This clone was picked up a small number of times. The rearrangement uses TRBV7-8 and TRBJ1-1; D is undetermined. The CDR3 runs to 18 residues. With 5 bases removed from V and 3 bases from J, the gap between germline ends came to 25 bases. From germline, CDR1 is SGHVS and CDR2 FQNEAQ. CDR3 sequence: CASSLQPRGPLVDTEAFF. CDR3 sequence (DNA): TGTGCCAGCAGCCTTCAGCCCAGAGGCCCGCTGGTGGACACTGAAGCTTTCTTT.